This T cell receptor (beta chain) emerged from a study of cytomegalovirus exposure and HLA in healthy donors. This clone was seen more than once but under ten times. What it binds is unknown. The CDR3 loop spans 14 amino acids. Germline V CDR1 and CDR2: MNHNY, SVGAGI (reference sequence). Trimming removed 2 bases at V and 5 bases at J, with 9 bases between. The PCR ran on 60 Vbeta and 13 Jbeta primers. Libraries were prepared by immunoSEQ multiplex PCR; TCRdb keeps only in-frame clonotypes and omits some of them. The table includes some 200,000 clones, 65% to 90% detected once. Study-level points and caveats: In an earlier analysis, about 87% or about 30%: the productive usage of most TCR beta V segments.

This clonotype was sampled from a girl aged 10 to 17 in good health and CMV-seronegative. This chain joins TRBV6-6 and TRBJ1-4; weak D call: TRBD1 (6 bases). Sequencing input: PBMCs. The CDR3 reads CASSYGQQNEKLFF. CDR3 coding DNA: TGTGCCAGCAGTTACGGACAGCAGAATGAAAAACTGTTTTTT.